The sequence of this TCR beta chain was determined in a study of T cell clones after liver transplantation. Turning to the study itself: Graft-donor-reactive sequences were compared with third-party-reactive TCRbeta sequences from pre-transplant mixed lymphocyte reactions. Apart from a few HCV-positive recipients, transplants were for non-autoimmune, non-viral reasons. Findings and limits, study-wide: Circulating graft-donor-reactive CD4 TCRbeta sequences fell significantly post-transplant in 5 of 8 subjects.

TCRdb keeps only in-frame clones here, not all; method: immunoSEQ multiplex PCR. Among 90,000 to 120,000 clones listed, more than 75% were seen once. In the case of this clone: Its target is unknown.

Sorting of unstimulated PBMCs yielded separate CD3+CD4+ and CD3+CD8+ fractions. V was clipped by 7 bases and J by 8 bases, with 11 bases between them. From germline, CDR1 is SQVTM and CDR2 ANQGSEA. The CDR3 totals 10 residues. The rearrangement links TRBV29-1 to TRBJ1-2; no clear D. The TCR was taken from a human donor who received a liver transplant. Sequencing used CD4+ T cells from blood, obtained before liver transplant. CDR3 sequence: CSAREEGYTF. Written as DNA, the CDR3 is TGCAGCGCCCGAGAAGAAGGCTACACCTTC.